One and the same sample provided the 31 T cell receptor delta chains below, sequenced in a study of gamma-delta T cells after stem cell transplantation. TCRdb reanalysed the RT-PCR reads with CATT. The sample holds about 15,000 delta-chain clones, 9.4% seen once. The source material was gamma-delta T cells. These receptors all stem from a human donor. It is not recorded whose cells these are; they may come from a transplant donor.

The CDR3 spells CACDTDSYGKTDKLIF. CDR3 nucleotide sequence: TGTGCCTGTGACACCGATAGCTACGGTAAGACCGATAAACTCATCTTT. This chain connects TRDV2 to TRDJ1, with D unclear. CDR1 is GEAIGNYY, CDR2 EKD, per germline. CDR3 length: 16 amino acids. Trimming pared 0 bases from V and 2 bases from J, leaving 15 bases between.

Concerning this clone: TCRdb pairs this DNA with a much larger clone's protein that differs at residue 6, likely a read error; the protein shown was translated from the DNA. The chain has TRDV2 and TRDJ1; TRDD3 matches at 10 bases. There are 18 residues in the CDR3. Germline lookup yields CDR1 GEAIGNYY and CDR2 EKD. With 1 base clipped from V and 0 bases from J, the junction kept 10 bases outside the gene matches. CDR3 nucleotides: TGTGCCTGTGACACTGCGCGACTGGGGGATGAGTACACCGATAAACTCATCTTT. This codes for CACDTARLGDEYTDKLIF.

Worth noting for this clone: A read error is the likely source, as a far larger clone sits one nucleotide away. The same CDR3 is also encoded by other DNA sequences in this sample. V gene TRDV2 combines with J gene TRDJ1; 9 bases fit TRDD3. The CDR3 consists of 17 residues. The germline gives CDR1 GEAIGNYY, CDR2 EKD. Here the CDR3 DNA reads TGCGCCTGTGACTTACTGGGGGAGGAGACCTACACCGATAAACTCATCTTT. Its protein is CACDLLGEETYTDKLIF.

In this sample, this clone turned up a few times. TCRdb's protein, taken from a much larger clone, differs from this DNA's translation at residues 5 and 7, likely owing to a read error; the protein displayed comes from the DNA. V gene TRDV2 combines with J gene TRDJ1, with 11 bases aligning to TRDD3. Germline CDR1 reads GEAIGNYY; CDR2 reads EKD. V trimming: 2 bases; J trimming: 0 bases; junction bases outside the gene matches: 19. The CDR3 runs 21 residues. CDR3 amino acids: CACDIVAGGYNGTSYTDKLIF. The CDR3 nucleotides read TGTGCCTGTGACATCGTCGCTGGGGGATACAACGGGACTTCGTACACCGATAAACTCATCTTT.

This clone was recorded many times. TCRdb's protein for this DNA is that of a much larger clone and differs from the translation at residue 7, likely a read error; the protein shown is the DNA translation. V usage is TRDV2 and J usage is TRDJ1; D not resolved. CDR3 length equals 17 residues. Germline values: CDR1 GEAIGNYY, CDR2 EKD. V was pared by 2 bases and J by 0 bases, with 18 bases between. CDR3 loop: CACDNLRTESYTDKLIF. The CDR3 DNA reads TGTGCCTGTGACAACCTCCGTACTGAAAGTTACACCGATAAACTCATCTTT.

A few counts support this clone. TCRdb's entry gives the protein of a much larger clone, which mismatches this DNA's translation at residue 15, likely from a read error; the protein reported here is translated from the DNA. This sample includes further DNA sequences coding for the same CDR3. The gene calls are TRDV2 and TRDJ1; TRDD3 agrees at 11 bases. Looked up from germline, CDR1 is GEAIGNYY and CDR2 is EKD. This CDR3 has 17 amino acids. The CDR3 DNA reads TGTGCCTGTGACTCCCTCATGGGGGATACGGTCACCGATAAACCCATCTTT. It is translated as CACDSLMGDTVTDKPIF.

About this clone: TCRdb's listed protein matches a much larger clone and diverges from this DNA's translation at residue 14, likely through a read error; the protein shown comes from the DNA. The chain links TRDV1 to TRDJ1; possibly TRDD2 for D (5 bases). Trimming took 1 base from V and 3 from J, leaving 24 bases between them. The CDR3 covers 19 residues. Germline CDR1 is TSWWSYY and CDR2 is QGS. CDR3 coding DNA: TGTGCTCTTGGGGAACCCTTTCTCTTCCGTCTACTGAACGCCGATAAACTCATCTTT. Protein product: CALGEPFLFRLLNADKLIF.

Details on this clone: TCRdb lists the protein of a much larger clone for this DNA, which differs at residue 10, so this is likely a read error; the protein given here is translated from the DNA itself. The J gene is TRDJ1, the V gene TRDV2; 10 bases map to TRDD3. V was pared by 2 bases and J by 3 bases, with 11 bases of the junction left unmatched. CDR1 GEAIGNYY and CDR2 EKD come from the germline V gene. CDR3 length: 17 amino acids. The CDR3 bases are TGTGCCTGTGACAGACTACTGGGGGATGCGCGGGCCGATAAACTCATCTTT. It is translated as CACDRLLGDARADKLIF.

On this clone: This likely came from a read error, as a far larger clone is one base away. The same CDR3 arises from other DNA sequences in this sample as well. The rearrangement links TRDV1 to TRDJ1; tentatively, D is TRDD2 (6 bases). V shed 0 bases and J shed 0 bases, with 26 bases lying between them. The CDR3 runs 21 residues. In germline, CDR1 is TSWWSYY, CDR2 QGS. The CDR3 DNA reads as TGTGCTCTTGGGGAACTTCGGGGACCTTCCCTCCTAGGGGGGTACACCGATAAACTCATCTTT. It codes for CALGELRGPSLLGGYTDKLIF.

This clone has just a few counts. A far larger clone is a single base away, which makes a read error likely. Additional DNA sequences in this sample encode the identical CDR3. The chain joins TRDV1 to TRDJ1; 9 bases fit TRDD2. The V segment lost 5 bases and the J segment 5 bases; nucleotides outside the gene matches: 27. This CDR3 comprises 21 residues. Germline V gene sequence: CDR1 TSWWSYY, CDR2 QGS. In nucleotides, the CDR3 is TGTGCTCTTGGGACTCCAGAGGGCCTTCCTACATTCGCGACTAGGGCTGATAAACTCATCTTT. Translated: CALGTPEGLPTFATRADKLIF.

Note on this clone: The TCRdb protein, from a much larger clone, departs from this DNA's translation at residue 6, likely by read error; the protein shown derives from the DNA. The V gene is TRDV2, the J gene TRDJ3; D is ambiguous. The CDR3 has 19 amino acids. V gave up 0 bases and J gave up 0 bases, with 14 bases separating them. Germline V lookup: CDR1 GEAIGNYY, CDR2 EKD. In DNA form, the CDR3 reads TGTGCCTGTGACACCATCGAGGAATCCAGCTCCTGGGACACCCGACAGATGTTTTTC. This gives the protein CACDTIEESSSWDTRQMFF.

This clone was observed a few times. A far larger clone is one nucleotide away, so this likely arose from a read error. The same CDR3 can be traced to other DNA sequences in this sample. The V gene is TRDV1, the J gene TRDJ1, with TRDD3 identical over 10 bases. V dropped 3 bases and J dropped 4; count of bases not matched to a gene: 26. The CDR3 sequence is 22 residues long. From germline, CDR1 is TSWWSYY and CDR2 QGS. In nucleotides, the CDR3 is TGTGCTCTTGGGGAGATCTGGGAGGCGATGGATGAGGACTGGGGGATTGTCGATAAACTCATCTTT. It specifies CALGEIWEAMDEDWGIVDKLIF.

This clone was found a few times. This likely stems from a read error, as it lies one base from a far larger clone. In the same sample, other DNA sequences code for this CDR3. This chain links TRDV2 with TRDJ1, with 12 nucleotides matching TRDD3. The germline V gene encodes CDR1 GEAIGNYY and CDR2 EKD. The CDR3 is 19 amino acids. The CDR3 DNA follows: TGCGCCTGTGACCCCACGTCGGCCCTGGGGGATACGTTCACCGATAAACTCATCTTT. Translated, it gives CACDPTSALGDTFTDKLIF.

This clone is judged medium-sized. This is likely an artifact of a read error, given a far larger clone one base away. At the DNA level, this CDR3 is encoded by other sequences in the same sample as well. J is TRDJ1 and V is TRDV1; D is uncertain. V dropped 5 bases and J dropped 3 bases, with 22 bases sitting between them. Germline-derived CDR1 and CDR2 are TSWWSYY and QGS. This CDR3 is built from 17 residues. The CDR3, as DNA: TGTGCTCTTGGGAAACGAATCACATTTCGTGCTTCCGATAAACTCATCTTT. This sequence encodes CALGKRITFRASDKLIF.

This clone was observed a handful of times. The protein recorded in TCRdb matches a much larger clone and deviates from this DNA's translation at residue 11, suggesting a read error; the protein here is obtained by translating the DNA. J is TRDJ1 and V is TRAV29/DV5; 7 bases map to TRDD3. Trimming removed 3 bases from V and 1 base from J; junction bases left unmatched: 27. The CDR3 sequence is 21 residues long. Germline values: CDR1 NSMFDY, CDR2 ISSIKDK. CDR3 bases: TGTGCAGCAACCGCGAGTCGCTATCTGGGGGTACGTGCGGGGAGCACCGATAAACTCATCTTT. This codes for CAATASRYLGVRAGSTDKLIF.

This clone was seen a few times. This chain connects TRDV2 to TRDJ1; 7 bases map to TRDD3. This CDR3 has 18 amino acids. The germline V gene has CDR1 GEAIGNYY and CDR2 EKD. After removal of 2 bases from V and 6 bases from J, the junction contained 20 bases not matched to a gene. DNA for the CDR3: TGTGCCTGTGACAGAGGGGTGGATACGCGATCTTACCCCTATAAACTCATCTTT. Protein product: CACDRGVDTRSYPYKLIF.

This clone was counted between two and nine times. TCRdb shows a much larger clone's protein in place of this DNA's translation, and the two differ at residue 5, likely through a read error; the protein shown is translated from the DNA. V and J are TRDV2 and TRDJ1, with TRDD3 matching over 9 bases. The V gene's germline CDR1 is GEAIGNYY and CDR2 EKD. V dropped 3 bases and J dropped 0; count of bases not matched to a gene: 22. The CDR3 is 21 amino acids. The CDR3: CACDPMVLGWGILLYTDKLIF. The CDR3, as DNA: TGTGCCTGTGACCCTATGGTTCTGGGCTGGGGGATTTTGCTGTACACCGATAAACTCATCTTT.

This clone was counted at least ten times. The CDR3 here is CALGEIWEARDEDWGIGDKLIF. DNA for the CDR3: TGTGCTCTTGGGGAAATCTGGGAGGCGAGGGATGAGGACTGGGGGATTGGCGATAAACTCATCTTT. The genes are TRDV1 and TRDJ1; TRDD3 agrees at 10 bases. The V gene end was trimmed by 2 bases and the J gene end by 4 bases; junction bases not matched to a gene: 25. This CDR3 is 22 amino acids long. In germline, CDR1 is TSWWSYY, CDR2 QGS.

Comment on this clone: This DNA's translation and the protein TCRdb lists, from a much larger clone, do not match at residue 13, likely due to a read error; the protein shown is translated from the DNA. The chain joins TRDV2 to TRDJ1; 11 bases line up with TRDD3. With 3 bases clipped from V and 0 bases from J, the junction kept 17 bases outside the gene matches. Germline V gene data show CDR1 as GEAIGNYY and CDR2 as EKD. The CDR3 has 20 amino acids. The DNA of the CDR3 is TGTGCCTGTGACCCGGTTTTGGGGGATACGGGGTCTATGTACACCGATAAACTCATCTTT. It encodes CACDPVLGDTGSMYTDKLIF.

This clone came up a few times. A far larger clone is only one base removed, so a read error is likely. Other DNA sequences from this sample encode an identical CDR3 as well. This chain joins TRDV2 and TRDJ1; 7 bases match TRDD3. Germline lookup yields CDR1 GEAIGNYY and CDR2 EKD. J lost 2 bases, V lost 0 bases, and 17 bases had no gene match. The length of the CDR3 is 19 residues. CDR3 nucleotide sequence: TGTGCCTGTGACACCGTGCAAGGGCTGGGGGCCCCCTTGACCGATAAACTCATCTTT. Residues: CACDTVQGLGAPLTDKLIF.

Points on this clone: Sequence at one end of the junction differs from germline and may be a read error. V is TRDV1 and J is TRDJ1, with D tentatively TRDD3 (7 bases). The CDR3 contains 22 residues. Germline CDR1 reads TSWWSYY; CDR2 reads QGS. The CDR3 sequence is CAIGEISGGWRYGRYYTDKLIF. CDR3 in DNA: TGTGCTATTGGGGAAATATCCGGGGGATGGAGGTACGGGCGTTATTACACCGATAAACTCATCTTT.

In its sample, this clone was seen a few times. The protein TCRdb lists belongs to a much larger clone and differs from this DNA's translation at residue 3, which points to a read error; the protein shown is made from the DNA. The V gene is TRDV2, the J gene TRDJ1; TRDD3 is a possible D gene (6 bases). The CDR3 is made up of 17 amino acids. The germline V gene encodes CDR1 GEAIGNYY and CDR2 EKD. CDR3 residues: CAYDTWVGRGDKDKLIF. The DNA of the CDR3 is TGTGCCTATGACACTTGGGTCGGACGGGGGGACAAGGATAAACTCATCTTT.

Points on this clone: A read error likely explains why the TCRdb protein, taken from a much larger clone, differs from this DNA's translation at residue 11; the protein shown is translated from the DNA. The chain links TRDV2 to TRDJ1; no reliable D call. The CDR3 length is 15 residues. CDR1 GEAIGNYY and CDR2 EKD come from the germline V gene. CDR3 sequence (DNA): TGTGCCTGTGACACCGTGGGTGCGTACACCTATAAACTCATCTTT. Its translation: CACDTVGAYTYKLIF.

This clone occurred a few times. The protein TCRdb lists belongs to a much larger clone and differs from this DNA's translation at residue 19, which points to a read error; the protein shown is made from the DNA. The V and J genes are TRDV2 and TRDJ1; 11 bases match TRDD3. The CDR3 has 21 amino acids. The germline CDR1 and CDR2 sequences are GEAIGNYY and EKD. The CDR3 loop is CACDTVSLGDTSTQSTDKRIF. The CDR3 DNA sequence: TGTGCCTGTGACACCGTGTCGCTGGGGGATACTTCTACTCAATCCACCGATAAACGCATCTTT.

In regard to this clone: The protein held in TCRdb is that of a much larger clone and does not match this DNA's translation at residue 13, likely because of a read error; the protein shown is translated from the DNA. The chain has TRDV2 and TRDJ1; 10 nucleotides match TRDD3. CDR3 size: 17 residues. CDR1 is GEAIGNYY, CDR2 EKD, per germline. The CDR3 loop reads CACDAVLGDADTGKLIF. DNA of the CDR3: TGTGCCTGTGATGCCGTACTGGGGGATGCGGACACCGGTAAACTCATCTTT.

This clone has just a few counts. It differs at one base from a far larger clone, so likely a read error. In the same sample, other DNA sequences code for this CDR3. The gene calls are TRDV2 and TRDJ1, with TRDD3 as a possible D gene (6 bases). Germline CDR1 is GEAIGNYY and CDR2 is EKD. The CDR3 is 19 residues long. The V end was cut by 1 base, the J end by 0 bases, with 23 bases between. The CDR3 DNA reads as TGTGCCTGTGACACTGTTACAGGGGGACAGACTACGTACACCGATAAACTCATCTTT. This codes for CACDTVTGGQTTYTDKLIF.

Many counts were recorded for this clone. A far more abundant clone sits one base away, making this likely a read error. This sample includes further DNA sequences coding for the same CDR3. This chain joins TRDV2 and TRDJ1, with D possibly matching TRDD3 (6 bases). V lost 1 base, J lost 0 bases, and 17 bases lay in between. This CDR3 is built from 17 residues. Germline CDR1 GEAIGNYY, CDR2 EKD. The CDR3 nucleotides are TGTGCCTGTGACACAGTTGGGGATCTGGCCTACACCGATAAACTCATCTTT. Amino acids: CACDTVGDLAYTDKLIF.

This clone was counted between two and nine times. A much larger clone lies one base from this, so it may be a read error. The same CDR3 also results from other DNA sequences found in this sample. The chain carries TRDV1 and TRDJ1; either TRDD2 or TRDD3 may fit D (7 bases each). The CDR3 extends over 22 amino acids. The V gene's germline CDR1 is TSWWSYY and CDR2 QGS. Trimming pared 5 bases from V and 0 bases from J, leaving 34 bases between. As DNA, the CDR3 is TGTGCTCTTGGGCCCGGTTCCTACTTGTGGAGGGGTTGGGGGAGGCACACCGATAAACTCATCTTT. This codes for CALGPGSYLWRGWGRHTDKLIF.

Concerning this clone itself: A much larger clone is a single base away; this may be a read error. The CDR3 spells CACDRLAEALYTDKLIF. The DNA for the CDR3 is TGTGCCTGTGACAGACTGGCGGAGGCGCTGTACACCGATAAACTCATCTTT. The V call is TRDV2, the J call TRDJ1, with D tentatively TRDD3 (5 bases). Trimming removed 2 bases from V and 0 bases from J, with 18 bases in between. Germline assignment: CDR1 GEAIGNYY and CDR2 EKD. The CDR3 length is 17 residues.

This clone came up a few times. TCRdb lists the protein of a much larger clone for this DNA, which differs at residue 4, so this is likely a read error; the protein given here is translated from the DNA itself. The chain recombines TRDV2 with TRDJ1; D call uncertain. CDR1 is GEAIGNYY, CDR2 EKD, per germline. This CDR3 is built from 15 residues. V was cut by 4 bases and J by 0 bases, with 14 bases left in between. The DNA of the CDR3 is TGTGCCTGTGAGACCGTGGGTGCGTACACCGATAAACTCATCTTT. Translating gives CACETVGAYTDKLIF.

To note about this clone: This DNA's translation differs at residue 5 from TCRdb's protein, which comes from a much larger clone; a read error is likely, and the protein shown is translated from the DNA. This sequence joins TRDV2 and TRDJ1, with 13 nucleotides matching TRDD3. CDR1 and CDR2 from the germline V gene are GEAIGNYY and EKD. The CDR3 has 20 amino acids. V lost 1 base to trimming and J lost 0 bases; unmatched junction nucleotides: 13. CDR3 loop: CACDTLLGDTPFDDTDKLIF. CDR3 DNA sequence: TGTGCCTGTGACACGTTACTGGGGGATACGCCTTTCGATGACACCGATAAACTCATCTTT.